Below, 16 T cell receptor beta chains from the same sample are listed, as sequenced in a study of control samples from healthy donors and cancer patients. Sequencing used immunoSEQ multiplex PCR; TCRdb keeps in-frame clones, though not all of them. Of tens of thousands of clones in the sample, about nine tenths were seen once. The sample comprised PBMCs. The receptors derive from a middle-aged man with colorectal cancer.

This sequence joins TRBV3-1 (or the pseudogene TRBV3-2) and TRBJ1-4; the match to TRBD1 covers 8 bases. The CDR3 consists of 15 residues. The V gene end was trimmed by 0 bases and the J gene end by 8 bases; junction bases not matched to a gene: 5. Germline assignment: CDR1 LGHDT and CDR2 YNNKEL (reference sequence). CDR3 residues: CASSQDPGQGEKLFF. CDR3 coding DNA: TGTGCCAGCAGCCAAGATCCAGGACAGGGCGAAAAACTGTTTTTT.

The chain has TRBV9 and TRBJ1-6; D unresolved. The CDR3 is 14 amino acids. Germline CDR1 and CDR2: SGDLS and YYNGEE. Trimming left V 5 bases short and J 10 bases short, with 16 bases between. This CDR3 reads CASRKETAGSPLHF. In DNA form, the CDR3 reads TGTGCCAGCAGAAAGGAGACCGCCGGATCACCCCTCCACTTT.

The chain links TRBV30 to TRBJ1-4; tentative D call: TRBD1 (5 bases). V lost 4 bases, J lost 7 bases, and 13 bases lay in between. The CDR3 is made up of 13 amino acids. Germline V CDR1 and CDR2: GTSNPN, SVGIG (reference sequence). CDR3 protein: CAWKRGLSEKLFF. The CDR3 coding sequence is TGTGCCTGGAAACGGGGACTGAGTGAAAAACTGTTTTTT.

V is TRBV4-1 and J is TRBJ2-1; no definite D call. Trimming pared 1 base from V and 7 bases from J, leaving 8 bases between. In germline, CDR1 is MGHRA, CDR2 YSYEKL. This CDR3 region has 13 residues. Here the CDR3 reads CASSQGVGNEQFF. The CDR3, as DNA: TGCGCCAGCAGCCAAGGGGTTGGTAATGAGCAGTTCTTC.

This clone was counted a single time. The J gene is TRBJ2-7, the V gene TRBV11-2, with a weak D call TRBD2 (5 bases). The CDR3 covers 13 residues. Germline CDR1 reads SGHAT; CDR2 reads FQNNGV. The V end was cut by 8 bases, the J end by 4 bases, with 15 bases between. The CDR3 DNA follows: TGTGCCAGCGGGAGTTGGTCTAGGTACGAGCAGTACTTC. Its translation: CASGSWSRYEQYF.

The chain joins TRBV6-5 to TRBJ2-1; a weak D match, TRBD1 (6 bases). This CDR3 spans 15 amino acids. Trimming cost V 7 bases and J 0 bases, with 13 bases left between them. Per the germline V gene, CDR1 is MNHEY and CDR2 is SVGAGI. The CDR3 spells CASTQRGSSYNEQFF. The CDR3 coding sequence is TGTGCCAGCACCCAAAGGGGGAGCTCCTACAATGAGCAGTTCTTC.

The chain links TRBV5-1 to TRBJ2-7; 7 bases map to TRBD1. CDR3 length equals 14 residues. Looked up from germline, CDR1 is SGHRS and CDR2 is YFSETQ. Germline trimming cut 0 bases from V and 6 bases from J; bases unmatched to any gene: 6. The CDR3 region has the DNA TGCGCCAGCAGCTTGGGACAGGGAGATCGCGAGCAGTACTTC. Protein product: CASSLGQGDREQYF.

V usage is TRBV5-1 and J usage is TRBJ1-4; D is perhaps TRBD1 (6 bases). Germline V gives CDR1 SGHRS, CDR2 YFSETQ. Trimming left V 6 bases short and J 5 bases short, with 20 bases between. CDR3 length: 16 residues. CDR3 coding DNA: TGCGCCAGCACCGGCGGACAGCCTTACGAAAATGAAAAACTGTTTTTT. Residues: CASTGGQPYENEKLFF.

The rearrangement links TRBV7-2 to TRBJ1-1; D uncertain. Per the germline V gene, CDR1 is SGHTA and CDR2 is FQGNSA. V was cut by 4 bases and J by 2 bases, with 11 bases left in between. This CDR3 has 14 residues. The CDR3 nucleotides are TGTGCCAGCAGCTCCCTCCGTTCAAACACTGAAGCTTTCTTT. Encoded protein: CASSSLRSNTEAFF.

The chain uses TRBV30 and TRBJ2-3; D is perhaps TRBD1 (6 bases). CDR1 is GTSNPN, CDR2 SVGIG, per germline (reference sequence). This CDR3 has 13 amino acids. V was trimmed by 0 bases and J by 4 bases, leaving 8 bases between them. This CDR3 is CAWSVPGADTQYF. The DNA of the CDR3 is TGTGCCTGGAGTGTACCAGGGGCAGATACGCAGTATTTT.

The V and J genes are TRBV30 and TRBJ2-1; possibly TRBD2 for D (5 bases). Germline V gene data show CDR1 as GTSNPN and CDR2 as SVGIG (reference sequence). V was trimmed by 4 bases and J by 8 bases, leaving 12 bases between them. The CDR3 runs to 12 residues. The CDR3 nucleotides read TGTGCCTGGACGGCTAGCTATGATGAGCAGTTCTTC. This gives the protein CAWTASYDEQFF. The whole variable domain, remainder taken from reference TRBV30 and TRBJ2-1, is SQTIHQWPATLVQPVGSPLSLECTVEGTSNPNLYWYRQAAGRGLQLLFYSVGIGQISSEVPQNLSASRPQDRQFILSSKKLLLSDSGFYLCAWTASYDEQFFGPGTRLTVL.

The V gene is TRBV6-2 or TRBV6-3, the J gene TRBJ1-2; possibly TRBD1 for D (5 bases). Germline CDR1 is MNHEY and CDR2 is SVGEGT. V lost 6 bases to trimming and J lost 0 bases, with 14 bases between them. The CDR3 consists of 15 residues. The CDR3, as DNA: TGTGCCAGCAGCCTAGGATGGGGACCTAACTATGGCTACACCTTC. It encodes CASSLGWGPNYGYTF.

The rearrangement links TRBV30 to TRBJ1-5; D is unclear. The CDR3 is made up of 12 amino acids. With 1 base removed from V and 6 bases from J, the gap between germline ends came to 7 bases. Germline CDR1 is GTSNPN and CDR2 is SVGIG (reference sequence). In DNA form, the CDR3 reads TGTGCCTGGAGTGAACTTGGTCAGCCCCAGCATTTT. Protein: CAWSELGQPQHF.

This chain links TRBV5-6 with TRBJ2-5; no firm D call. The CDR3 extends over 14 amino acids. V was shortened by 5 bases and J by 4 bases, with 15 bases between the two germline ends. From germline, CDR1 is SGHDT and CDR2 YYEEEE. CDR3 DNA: TGTGCCAGCAGTCCGAAACAGCCTCCAGAGACCCAGTACTTC. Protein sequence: CASSPKQPPETQYF.

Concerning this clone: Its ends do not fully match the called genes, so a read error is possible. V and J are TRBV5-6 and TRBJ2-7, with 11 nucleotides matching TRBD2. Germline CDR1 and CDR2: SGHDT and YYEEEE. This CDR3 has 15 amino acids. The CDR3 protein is CASSSSTSGISPGDF. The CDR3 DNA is TGTGCCAGCAGCTCCTCGACTAGCGGGATATCCCCCGGGGACTTC.

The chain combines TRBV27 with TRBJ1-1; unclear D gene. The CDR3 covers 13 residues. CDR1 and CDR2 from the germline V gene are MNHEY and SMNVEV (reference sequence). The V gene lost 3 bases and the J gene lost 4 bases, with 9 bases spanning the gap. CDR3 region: CASSLPGGTEAFF. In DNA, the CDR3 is TGTGCCAGCAGTTTGCCAGGCGGCACTGAAGCTTTCTTT.